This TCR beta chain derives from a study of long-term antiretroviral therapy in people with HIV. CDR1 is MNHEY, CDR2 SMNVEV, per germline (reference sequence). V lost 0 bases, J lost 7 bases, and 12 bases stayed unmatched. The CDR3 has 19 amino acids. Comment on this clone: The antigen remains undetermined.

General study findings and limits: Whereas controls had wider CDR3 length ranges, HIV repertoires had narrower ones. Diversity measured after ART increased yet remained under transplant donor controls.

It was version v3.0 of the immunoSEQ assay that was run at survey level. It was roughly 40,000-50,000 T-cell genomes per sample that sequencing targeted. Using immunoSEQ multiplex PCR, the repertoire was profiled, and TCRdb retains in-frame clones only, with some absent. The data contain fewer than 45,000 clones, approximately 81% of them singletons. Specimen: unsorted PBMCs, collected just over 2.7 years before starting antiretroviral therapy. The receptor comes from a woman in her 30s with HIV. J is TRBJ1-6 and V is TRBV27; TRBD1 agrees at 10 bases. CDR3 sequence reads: CASSLSGDRGGTLNSPLHF. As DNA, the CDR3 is TGTGCCAGCAGTTTATCGGGGGACAGGGGCGGCACATTGAATTCACCCCTCCACTTT.